Below are 8 T cell receptor beta chains sequenced from a single sample in a study of CXCR3-negative and CXCR3-positive naive CD8 T cells. The study made its TRB cDNA libraries by 5' RACE, adding UMI labels. TCRdb derives one entry per CDR3 protein from the 5' RACE reads, leaving out DNA. The sample has about 130,000 distinct CDR3 sequences. The sample consisted of naive CXCR3- CD8+ T cells from blood. As to subset: CD45RO-CCR7+CD27+CD95- naive CD8+ T cells lacking CXCR3 (TNR3-). The receptors come from a human donor in good health. Some clones in this sample may be carry-over from other donors' samples.

V gene TRBV28 combines with J gene TRBJ1-6; TCRdb returns TRBD1, unconfirmable since there is no DNA. The CDR3 contains 14 residues. Germline V lookup: CDR1 MDHEN, CDR2 SYDVKM. Here the CDR3 reads CASSFRVYNSPLHF.

This chain connects TRBV6-5 to TRBJ2-1; with no DNA, the TCRdb D assignment of TRBD1 cannot be verified. CDR1 MNHEY and CDR2 SVGAGI come from the germline V gene. The CDR3 runs to 15 residues. The CDR3 here is CASSYVRTGNNEQFF.

This chain uses TRBV7-6 with TRBJ2-2; TCRdb's D gene call, TRBD2, goes unchecked for lack of DNA. CDR3 length: 16 residues. Germline assignment: CDR1 SGHVS and CDR2 FNYEAQ. The CDR3 protein is CASSKGLAGGPGELFF. Supplemented by reference TRBV7-6 and TRBJ2-2, the full variable domain reads GAGVSQSPRYKVTKRGQDVALRCDPISGHVSLYWYRQALGQGPEFLTYFNYEAQQDKSGLPNDRFSAERPEGSISTLTIQRTEQRDSAMYRCASSKGLAGGPGELFFGEGSRLTVL.

This sequence joins TRBV4-1 and TRBJ2-2. The CDR3 is 14 amino acids. Germline V lookup: CDR1 MGHRA, CDR2 YSYEKL. CDR3 amino acids: CASSQGRDTGELFF.

The genes are TRBV28 and TRBJ2-7. Germline assignment: CDR1 MDHEN and CDR2 SYDVKM. CDR3 size: 14 residues. CDR3: CASSLSGELREQYF.

The rearrangement links TRBV4-1 to TRBJ2-1; TCRdb lists TRBD1, though no DNA is available to test this call. This CDR3 comprises 15 residues. The germline gives CDR1 MGHRA, CDR2 YSYEKL. CDR3 sequence reads: CASSQAGVTYNEQFF.

The chain uses TRBV14 and TRBJ1-2. Germline-derived CDR1 and CDR2 are SGHDN and FVKESK. CDR3 length: 13 residues. The CDR3: CASSQTENYGYTF.

This chain connects TRBV2 to TRBJ2-3; TCRdb's D call, TRBD1, is unchecked because there is no DNA. CDR1 is SNHLY and CDR2 is FYNNEI in the germline V gene. This CDR3 is 14 amino acids long. The CDR3 sequence is CASGPPRDGDTQYF.